Following are 11 T cell receptor beta chains from one sample sequenced in a study of T cells after posttransplantation cyclophosphamide. Sequenced by immunoSEQ multiplex PCR; TCRdb stores in-frame clones only, minus some. This sample comprises 30,000 to 35,000 clones, none seen once only. The sample comprised PBMCs. The origin of the receptors is a woman between 50 and 59 years old in good health and a related stem cell transplant donor.

In this sample, this clone turned up many times. The chain couples TRBV6-1 to TRBJ1-5; no firm D call. In germline, CDR1 is MNHNS, CDR2 SASEGT. Trimming took off 6 bases at V and 2 bases at J, with 11 bases between the two ends. This CDR3 has 14 residues. CDR3 in DNA: TGTGCCAGCAGCCTAACCGGGGGCAATCAGCCCCAGCATTTT. Translation: CASSLTGGNQPQHF.

This clone showed up just a few times. The chain carries TRBV30 and TRBJ2-4; possibly TRBD1 for D (6 bases). The CDR3 extends over 15 amino acids. Germline assignment: CDR1 GTSNPN and CDR2 SVGIG (reference sequence). Deletions cut 3 bases from V and 0 bases from J, with 12 bases between. CDR3 nucleotide sequence: TGTGCCTGGAGCCCAGGGGAGCTAGCCAAAAACATTCAGTACTTC. Translated, it gives CAWSPGELAKNIQYF.

The sample holds many counts of this clone. J is TRBJ2-7 and V is TRBV27, with 11 bases fitting TRBD1. V shed 4 bases and J 6 bases; nucleotides not matched to a gene: 2. Germline CDR1 and CDR2: MNHEY and SMNVEV (reference sequence). CDR3 size: 13 residues. CDR3: CASSSGTGGEQYF. CDR3 coding DNA: TGTGCCAGCAGTTCCGGGACAGGGGGCGAGCAGTACTTC.

V and J are TRBV6-5 and TRBJ2-2; TRBD1 agrees at 9 bases. Germline CDR1 is MNHEY and CDR2 is SVGAGI. This CDR3 is built from 15 residues. J lost 2 bases, V lost 5 bases, and 3 bases had no gene match. The CDR3 DNA follows: TGTGCCAGCAGTAGGACAGGGGCCAACACCGGGGAGCTGTTTTTT. This encodes CASSRTGANTGELFF.

This clone appeared a few times. V and J are TRBV7-9 and TRBJ2-5; D is perhaps TRBD1 (7 bases). From germline, CDR1 is SEHNR and CDR2 FQNEAQ (reference sequence). There are 16 residues in the CDR3. V lost 6 bases and J 4 bases, leaving 21 bases between the germline ends. The CDR3 DNA reads as TGTGCCAGCAGACCCGGGGGCCAGGGGGTAGGAGAGACCCAGTACTTC. Translating gives CASRPGGQGVGETQYF.

The sample holds many counts of this clone. The CDR3 is CASSFQLGGTETQYF. DNA for the CDR3: TGTGCCAGCAGTTTCCAATTGGGGGGTACGGAGACCCAGTACTTC. The V gene is TRBV6-2 or TRBV6-3, the J gene TRBJ2-5, with a tentative D call TRBD2 (6 bases). The CDR3 sequence is 15 residues long. The germline gives CDR1 MNHEY, CDR2 SVGEGT. Deletions cut 4 bases from V and 5 bases from J, with 17 bases between.

This clone was observed many times. V gene TRBV5-1 combines with J gene TRBJ2-2; maybe TRBD1 (6 bases). The CDR3 is 16 residues long. Germline V lookup: CDR1 SGHRS, CDR2 YFSETQ. With 4 bases removed from V and 6 bases from J, the gap between germline ends came to 19 bases. CDR3 loop: CASSGATGNKAGELFF. As DNA, the CDR3 is TGCGCCAGCAGCGGGGCGACAGGTAACAAAGCCGGGGAGCTGTTTTTT.

This clone was observed at least ten times. The CDR3 region is CASSFSRNEQFF. The DNA of the CDR3 is TGTGCCAGCAGCTTTTCCAGGAATGAGCAGTTCTTC. This chain joins TRBV11-2 and TRBJ2-1; no reliable D call. V lost 3 bases to trimming and J lost 7 bases, with 7 bases between them. This CDR3 has 12 amino acids. In germline, CDR1 is SGHAT, CDR2 FQNNGV. The full variable domain, rest sourced from reference TRBV11-2 and TRBJ2-1, is EAGVAQSPRYKIIEKRQSVAFWCNPISGHATLYWYQQILGQGPKLLIQFQNNGVVDDSQLPKDRFSAERLKGVDSTLKIQPAKLEDSAVYLCASSFSRNEQFFGPGTRLTVL.

In this sample, this clone turned up many times. This chain connects TRBV11-3 to TRBJ2-7, with TRBD2 matching 8 bases. Looked up from germline, CDR1 is SGHNT and CDR2 is YENEEA. CDR3 length equals 13 residues. J gave up 6 bases and V 4 bases, and 5 bases lay outside the gene matches. The CDR3 nucleotides read TGTGCCAGCAGCTCTAGGACTAGCCGCGAGCAGTACTTC. Translating gives CASSSRTSREQYF.

This clone was found many times. This chain uses TRBV9 with TRBJ1-1, with unresolved D. This CDR3 is 14 amino acids long. CDR1 is SGDLS and CDR2 is YYNGEE in the germline V gene. The V end lost 0 bases, the J end lost 5 bases, and 11 bases lay between the germline ends. The CDR3 region is CASSVVRGGTEAFF. The DNA of the CDR3 is TGTGCCAGCAGCGTAGTTCGGGGAGGGACTGAAGCTTTCTTT.

This clone was counted at least ten times. The chain has TRBV5-5 and TRBJ1-2, with D hard to call. Germline assignment: CDR1 SGHKS and CDR2 YYEKEE (reference sequence). CDR3 length equals 13 residues. Trimming left V 2 bases short and J 3 bases short, with 8 bases between. The CDR3 nucleotides are TGTGCCAGCAGCTTCGGGGTGGACTATGGCTACACCTTC. Translation gives CASSFGVDYGYTF.